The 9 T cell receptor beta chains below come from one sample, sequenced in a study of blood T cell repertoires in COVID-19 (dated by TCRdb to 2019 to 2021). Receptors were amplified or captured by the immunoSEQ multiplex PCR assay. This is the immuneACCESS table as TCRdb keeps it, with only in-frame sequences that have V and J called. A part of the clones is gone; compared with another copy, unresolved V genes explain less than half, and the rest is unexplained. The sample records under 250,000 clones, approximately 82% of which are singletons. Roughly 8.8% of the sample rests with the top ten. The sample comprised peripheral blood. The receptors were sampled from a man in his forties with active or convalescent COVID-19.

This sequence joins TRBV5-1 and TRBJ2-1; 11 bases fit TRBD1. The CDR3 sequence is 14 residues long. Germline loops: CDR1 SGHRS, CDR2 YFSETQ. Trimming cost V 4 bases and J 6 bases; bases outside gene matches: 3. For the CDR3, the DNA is TGCGCCAGCAGCCGGGACAGGGGGGCCAATGAGCAGTTCTTC. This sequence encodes CASSRDRGANEQFF. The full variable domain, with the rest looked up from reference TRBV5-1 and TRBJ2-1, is KAGVTQTPRYLIKTRGQQVTLSCSPISGHRSVSWYQQTPGQGLQFLFEYFSETQRNKGNFPGRFSGRQFSNSRSEMNVSTLELGDSALYLCASSRDRGANEQFFGPGTRLTVL.

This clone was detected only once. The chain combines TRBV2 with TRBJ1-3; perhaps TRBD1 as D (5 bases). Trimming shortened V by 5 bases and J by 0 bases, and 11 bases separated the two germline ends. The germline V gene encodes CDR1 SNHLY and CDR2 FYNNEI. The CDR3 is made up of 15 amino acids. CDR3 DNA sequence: TGTGCCAGCAGTCTACAGGCGCCCTCTGGAAACACCATATATTTT. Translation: CASSLQAPSGNTIYF.

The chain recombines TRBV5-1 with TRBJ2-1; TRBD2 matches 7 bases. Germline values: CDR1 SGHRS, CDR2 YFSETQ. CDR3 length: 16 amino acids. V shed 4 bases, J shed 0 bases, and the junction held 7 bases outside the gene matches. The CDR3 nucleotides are TGCGCCAGCAGCGCCCTTGGGACTAACTCCTACAATGAGCAGTTCTTC. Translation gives CASSALGTNSYNEQFF.

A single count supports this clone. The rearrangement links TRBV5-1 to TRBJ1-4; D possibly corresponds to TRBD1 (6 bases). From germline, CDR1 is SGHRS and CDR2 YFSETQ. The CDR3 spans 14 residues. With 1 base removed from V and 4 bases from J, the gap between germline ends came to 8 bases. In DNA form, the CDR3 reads TGCGCCAGCAGCTTGCAGGGGCTTAATGAAAAACTGTTTTTT. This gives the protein CASSLQGLNEKLFF.

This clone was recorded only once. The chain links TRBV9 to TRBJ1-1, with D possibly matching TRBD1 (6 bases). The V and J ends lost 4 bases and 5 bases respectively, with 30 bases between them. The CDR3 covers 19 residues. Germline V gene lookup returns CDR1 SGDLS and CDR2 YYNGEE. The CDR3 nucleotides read TGTGCCAGCAGCCCCGGGCTACTCTCTGGACAGATCGGGGGGACTGAAGCTTTCTTT. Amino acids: CASSPGLLSGQIGGTEAFF.

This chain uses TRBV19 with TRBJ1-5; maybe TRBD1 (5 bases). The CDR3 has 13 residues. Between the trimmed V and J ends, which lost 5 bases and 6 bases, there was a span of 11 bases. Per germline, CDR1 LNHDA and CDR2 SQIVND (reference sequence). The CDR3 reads CASSLADSQPQHF. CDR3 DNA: TGTGCCAGTAGTCTCGCCGACAGTCAGCCCCAGCATTTT.

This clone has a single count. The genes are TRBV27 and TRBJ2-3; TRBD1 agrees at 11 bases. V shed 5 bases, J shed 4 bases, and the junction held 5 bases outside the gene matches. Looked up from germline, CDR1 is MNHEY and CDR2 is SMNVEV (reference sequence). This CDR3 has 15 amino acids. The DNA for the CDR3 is TGTGCCAGCAGTCCAGGACAGGGGGCCGCAGATACGCAGTATTTT. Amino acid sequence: CASSPGQGAADTQYF.

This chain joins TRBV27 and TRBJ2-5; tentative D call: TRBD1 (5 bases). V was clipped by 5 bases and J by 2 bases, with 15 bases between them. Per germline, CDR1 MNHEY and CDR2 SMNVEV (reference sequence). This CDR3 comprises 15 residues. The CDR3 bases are TGTGCCAGCAGTCATGGGCAGGGCGGTCAAGAGACCCAGTACTTC. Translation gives CASSHGQGGQETQYF.

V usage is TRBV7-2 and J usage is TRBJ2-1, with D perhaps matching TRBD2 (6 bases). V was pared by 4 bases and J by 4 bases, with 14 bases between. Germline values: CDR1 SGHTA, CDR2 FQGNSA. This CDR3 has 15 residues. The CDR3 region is CASSSLSGVYNEQFF. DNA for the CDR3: TGTGCCAGCAGCTCCCTTAGCGGAGTATACAATGAGCAGTTCTTC.